Shown below are 21 T cell receptor beta chains from a single sample sequenced in a study of T cell responses to AZD1222 COVID-19 vaccine. Measured with immunoSEQ multiplex PCR; TCRdb has only the in-frame clones, and not every one. The sample yields approximately 130,000 clones, 80% to 90% seen once. The input for sequencing was peripheral blood, taken on day 0 of AZD1222 vaccination. The source is an adult in good health.

This clone has more than one count but fewer than ten. The chain couples TRBV2 to TRBJ2-3; D is perhaps TRBD1 or TRBD2 (6 bases each). V shed 8 bases and J shed 2 bases, with 11 bases lying between them. The CDR3 spans 13 residues. Germline CDR1 is SNHLY and CDR2 is FYNNEI. The CDR3 is CASGGPFTDTQYF. The CDR3 bases are TGTGCCAGCGGGGGGCCCTTCACAGATACGCAGTATTTT.

This clone appeared a few times. The chain joins TRBV11-2 to TRBJ1-1; D unclear. CDR3 length equals 12 residues. V dropped 5 bases and J dropped 11 bases, with 15 bases sitting between them. Germline V gene sequence: CDR1 SGHAT, CDR2 FQNNGV. In DNA form, the CDR3 reads TGTGCCAGCAGCATCAACGAGGATGTCGCTTTCTTT. As protein: CASSINEDVAFF.

The J gene is TRBJ1-2, the V gene TRBV27; weak D call: TRBD1 (6 bases). V gave up 7 bases and J gave up 0 bases, with 18 bases separating them. The CDR3 runs to 16 residues. Germline V gives CDR1 MNHEY, CDR2 SMNVEV (reference sequence). The CDR3 region is CASTSAGASSNYGYTF. CDR3 in DNA: TGTGCCAGCACAAGTGCGGGGGCTTCATCTAACTATGGCTACACCTTC.

V and J are TRBV16 and TRBJ1-5; D remains ambiguous. Germline V CDR1 and CDR2: KGHSY, FQNENV. CDR3 length equals 15 residues. With 2 bases removed from V and 1 base from J, the gap between germline ends came to 9 bases. In nucleotides, the CDR3 is TGTGCCAGCAGCCAAGGCCCCAGCAGCAATCAGCCCCAGCATTTT. Translating gives CASSQGPSSNQPQHF. The entire variable domain, with the rest obtained from reference TRBV16 and TRBJ1-5, is as follows: GEEVAQTPKHLVRGEGQKAKLYCAPIKGHSYVFWYQQVLKNEFKFLISFQNENVFDETGMPKERFSAKCLPNSPCSLEIQATKLEDSAVYFCASSQGPSSNQPQHFGDGTRLSIL.

Written as DNA, the CDR3 is TGTGCCAGCAGTGGACTTTCGACCGGGGAGCTGTTTTTT. Its translation is CASSGLSTGELFF. This rearrangement joins TRBV6-6 to TRBJ2-2; a weak D match, TRBD2 (5 bases). The ends were cut back, 5 bases at V and 5 bases at J, with 9 bases in the middle. Germline V CDR1 and CDR2: MNHNY, SVGAGI (reference sequence). The CDR3 covers 13 residues.

V is TRBV12-3 or TRBV12-4 and J is TRBJ2-7; D is uncertain. Trimming stripped 4 bases from V and 4 bases from J, with 8 bases between. The CDR3 loop spans 12 amino acids. The CDR3 region is CASSSILYEQYF. As DNA, the CDR3 is TGTGCCAGCAGTTCGATCCTTTACGAGCAGTACTTC.

This clone was detected only once. J is TRBJ1-1 and V is TRBV5-5, with D perhaps matching TRBD1 (5 bases). The CDR3 runs 14 residues. Germline V CDR1 and CDR2: SGHKS, YYEKEE (reference sequence). V lost 2 bases and J 1 base, leaving 9 bases between the germline ends. Written as DNA, the CDR3 is TGTGCCAGCAGCTTTATTACAGGGAACACTGAAGCTTTCTTT. This gives the protein CASSFITGNTEAFF.

The CDR3 coding sequence is TGTGCCAGCCGCAGGGGGCTAGGGGCCAATTACTATGGCTACACCTTC. This codes for CASRRGLGANYYGYTF. The rearrangement joins TRBV5-8 to TRBJ1-2; TRBD1 aligns across 8 bases. With 7 bases clipped from V and 3 bases from J, the junction kept 14 bases outside the gene matches. This CDR3 is built from 16 residues. Germline loops: CDR1 SGHTS, CDR2 YDEGEE.

V usage is TRBV9 and J usage is TRBJ2-2; a weak D match, TRBD2 (5 bases). The germline gives CDR1 SGDLS, CDR2 YYNGEE. Trimming pared 0 bases from V and 6 bases from J, leaving 6 bases between. The CDR3 is 13 residues long. DNA of the CDR3: TGTGCCAGCAGCGTAGGAGGGCCCGGGGAGCTGTTTTTT. Translation: CASSVGGPGELFF.

The rearrangement links TRBV6-6 to TRBJ1-1; TRBD1 matches 7 bases. Germline V gene sequence: CDR1 MNHNY, CDR2 SVGAGI (reference sequence). This CDR3 has 12 residues. V trimming: 8 bases; J trimming: 7 bases; junction bases outside the gene matches: 7. CDR3 coding DNA: TGTGCCAGCCGACAGGGTAACCTTGAAGCTTTCTTT. This gives the protein CASRQGNLEAFF.

This clone has a handful of counts. This rearrangement joins TRBV6-5 to TRBJ2-5; perhaps TRBD1 as D (6 bases). The ends were cut back, 6 bases at V and 2 bases at J, with 13 bases in the middle. This CDR3 region has 14 residues. CDR1 MNHEY and CDR2 SVGAGI come from the germline V gene. CDR3 protein: CASRKQDRQETQYF. The CDR3 DNA is TGTGCCAGCAGAAAACAAGACAGGCAAGAGACCCAGTACTTC.

CDR3 sequence reads: CANLEANSPLHF. The CDR3 region has the DNA TGTGCCAATCTGGAGGCTAATTCACCCCTCCACTTT. The V call is TRBV12-3 or TRBV12-4, the J call TRBJ1-6; D not resolved. This CDR3 contains 12 residues. V was cut by 10 bases and J by 6 bases, with 10 bases left in between.

The genes are TRBV24-1 and TRBJ1-1; 7 bases are a match to TRBD1. Trimming removed 9 bases from V and 7 bases from J; junction bases left unmatched: 7. CDR3 length equals 12 residues. Germline loops: CDR1 KGHDR, CDR2 SFDVKD. The CDR3 loop reads CATQGGASEAFF. CDR3 sequence (DNA): TGTGCCACCCAGGGGGGGGCCAGTGAAGCTTTCTTT.

CDR3 sequence (DNA): TGTGCCTGGAGTGCCGGTCCAGCTTTCTTT. This gives the protein CAWSAGPAFF. This chain links TRBV30 with TRBJ1-1; D is unresolved. The V end lost 1 base, the J end lost 10 bases, and 7 bases lay between the germline ends. Per germline, CDR1 GTSNPN and CDR2 SVGIG (reference sequence). The CDR3 length is 10 residues.

For this clone: Other DNA variants within this sample encode the same CDR3. This chain links TRBV6-1 with TRBJ2-7, with D unclear. V was pared by 1 base and J by 0 bases, with 4 bases between. CDR3 length equals 13 residues. Germline V gene sequence: CDR1 MNHNS, CDR2 SASEGT. The CDR3, as DNA: TGTGCCAGCAGTGAAGGCGGCTCCTACGAGCAGTACTTC. Protein: CASSEGGSYEQYF.

The chain carries TRBV9 and TRBJ2-1, with TRBD1 as a possible D gene (6 bases). Between the trimmed V and J ends, which lost 0 bases and 10 bases, there was a span of 17 bases. CDR3 size: 15 residues. In germline, CDR1 is SGDLS, CDR2 YYNGEE. This CDR3 reads CASSVGVGQTWEQFF. DNA of the CDR3: TGTGCCAGCAGCGTAGGGGTAGGACAGACATGGGAGCAGTTCTTC.

This clone is a singleton in its sample. V gene TRBV6-1 combines with J gene TRBJ1-5; D is undetermined. The germline V and J ends were trimmed by 1 base and 7 bases, with 14 bases remaining between them. Per germline, CDR1 MNHNS and CDR2 SASEGT. The CDR3 is 15 residues long. CDR3 sequence (DNA): TGTGCCAGCAGTGAAGGACGAGGCCTTGGGCAGCCCCAGCATTTT. Its protein is CASSEGRGLGQPQHF.

The chain joins TRBV9 to TRBJ2-7; 9 positions agree with TRBD2. Per the germline V gene, CDR1 is SGDLS and CDR2 is YYNGEE. Trimming took 0 bases from V and 6 from J; bases not matched to a gene: 4. CDR3 length equals 14 residues. The chain's CDR3 is CASSVVAGDSEQYF. The DNA of the CDR3 is TGTGCCAGCAGCGTAGTAGCGGGAGACAGCGAGCAGTACTTC.

The chain carries TRBV5-6 and TRBJ1-1; D may be TRBD1 (6 bases). Germline V lookup: CDR1 SGHDT, CDR2 YYEEEE. CDR3 length: 16 residues. V was trimmed by 4 bases and J by 0 bases, leaving 16 bases between them. The CDR3 coding sequence is TGTGCCAGCAGCCTACCAGGGGCGGCCCTGAACACTGAAGCTTTCTTT. Amino acid sequence: CASSLPGAALNTEAFF.

This sequence joins TRBV7-2 and TRBJ2-5; weak D call: TRBD2 (6 bases). Trimming removed 3 bases from V and 3 bases from J, with 17 bases in between. This CDR3 contains 16 residues. Germline V gene data show CDR1 as SGHTA and CDR2 as FQGNSA. Here the CDR3 DNA reads TGTGCCAGCAGCTTTAGGCCTAGCGTAATTGAAGAGACCCAGTACTTC. It is translated as CASSFRPSVIEETQYF.

The chain is built from TRBV28 and TRBJ2-4; D ambiguous. V lost 4 bases and J lost 0, with 10 bases in between. The CDR3 runs 15 residues. Germline V lookup: CDR1 MDHEN, CDR2 SYDVKM. CDR3 sequence: CASSSPTLAKNIQYF. In DNA form, the CDR3 reads TGTGCCAGCAGTTCTCCAACATTAGCCAAAAACATTCAGTACTTC.